This record covers a single T cell receptor (beta chain). It lacks a known antigen. Base qualities are missing; no much larger clone stands one base away. TCR beta rearrangements were amplified from genomic DNA extracted from peripheral blood rather than from sorted cells or RNA. Per the germline V gene, MNHEY is the CDR1 and SVGAGI is the CDR2. Spanning cysteine to phenylalanine, the CDR3 consists of 16 amino acids. Of all the DNA, just the CDR3 is kept, 48 bases in frame from base 1. Compared with germline, V lacks 6 bases and J lacks 6 bases; bases without a gene match: 12. This entry belongs to a study of T cell repertoires in aging, cancer and after chemotherapy (dated by TCRdb to about 2019). With regard to the full study: Six donor age groups were covered, ranging from 30 or younger up to 70 or older, and each group contained at least three individuals. Control TCR repertoires from healthy donors were recorded across several months to years, and re-sampling revealed clear clonal overlap. The complete dataset included about 8.8 million TCR reads. Peripheral blood TCR beta repertoires from healthy donors and cancer patients were profiled to examine immunoaging and T cell reconstitution after chemotherapy. A cohort of 200 to 250 cancer patients (over 90 with hematological and around 130 with solid cancers) was assembled, and 95 to 100 healthy donors were included as a reference group.

Multiplex touch-down PCR with a mixed TRB-A/B primer pool was used to amplify rearranged TRB sequences covering the V, D and J segments. Illumina adapters and sample indices were attached to the amplicons in two consecutive PCR reactions using Phusion HS II polymerase. Amplicons were gel-purified with the NucleoSpin Gel and PCR Clean-up kit, then checked with Qubit and an Agilent 2100 Bioanalyzer. The libraries were sequenced on an Illumina MiSeq with 600-cycle, single-indexed, paired-end runs. Under the source paper's analysis protocol: MiXCR versions 2.12 and 3.0.5 were used to process TRB sequences. Each unique CDR3 nucleotide sequence was treated as one clone, and only productive sequences with two or more reads were kept. Repertoire metrics included Shannon diversity, evenness, clonality (one minus evenness), and alpha-parameterized diversity profiles from alpha 0 to 5. Generation probabilities of clones in paired pre- and post-chemotherapy samples were computed with the IGoR algorithm. Clones were called with MiXCR by TCRdb after fastp trimmed the public reads at Q25, and only in-frame beta chains were retained. Every distinct CDR3 protein forms one entry, paired with its most common genes and DNA. The V and J calls, along with clone size, are taken from TCRdb and not from the paper's own processing. The sample has approximately 10,000 distinct CDR3 sequences on record, roughly 29% of them singletons. The ten largest account for under 2.5% of the sample.

What the authors observed across the whole study: The authors noted that the repertoire data do not allow conclusions about immunological memory after chemotherapy. In both cancer cohorts, the median generation probability rose over the chemotherapy interval, which suggests that the repertoire was reconstituted through rebound thymic output. Declining TCR diversity with age in healthy donors was mainly explained by loss of richness; in cancer patients, loss of evenness also contributed. Untreated patients with hematological or solid cancers showed significantly lower blood TCR diversity and higher clonality than age-matched healthy donors.

The chain links TRBV6-5 with TRBJ2-1, with 9 bases in between that match TRBD2. This sequence was found in a human donor in good health. The sample comprised blood. CDR3 loop: CASSYFGGSGSNEQFF. The DNA is as follows: TGTGCCAGCAGCTATTTCGGGGGTAGCGGGAGCAATGAGCAGTTCTTC.